This TCR beta chain was captured by sequencing in a study of blood T cell repertoires in COVID-19. In the original analysis: The assay estimated nucleated cells by amplifying reference gene primers. TCRdb's copy holds only in-frame clones and misses some; the assay was immunoSEQ multiplex PCR. That table gives V, J and clone size, and the DNA gave D and trimming. The sample holds about 240,000 clones, approximately 78% seen once. This clone was observed a single time. After removal of 3 bases from V and 3 bases from J, the junction contained 5 bases not matched to a gene. This CDR3 has 17 residues. CDR1 MNHEY and CDR2 SMNVEV come from the germline V gene (reference sequence).

The source is a woman of 80 years or more with COVID-19, enrolled during active disease. This rearrangement joins TRBV27 to TRBJ2-6; 10 nucleotides line up with TRBD1. Source material: peripheral blood. CDR3 bases: TGTGCCAGCAGTTTCCGAGACAGGGGGCTTGGGGCCAACGTCCTGACTTTC. This sequence encodes CASSFRDRGLGANVLTF.